Below are 23 T cell receptor beta chains sequenced from a single sample in a study of CD8+CD57+ T cells in acquired aplastic anemia. Genomic DNA constituted the template upon which TCR beta VDJ and CDR3 profiling was performed. TCRdb called the reads again in MiXCR, with one record for every CDR3 protein. The sample holds roughly 180,000 distinct CDR3 sequences; less than 65% are singletons and the top ten take 46%. Specimen: sorted CD4+, CD8+, or CD8+CD57+ T cells (not recorded which) from PBMCs. These receptors were obtained from a human donor with severe aplastic anemia or a healthy control (not recorded which).

The rearrangement joins TRBV2 to TRBJ1-4, with D possibly being TRBD1 (6 bases). CDR1 is SNHLY, CDR2 FYNNEI, per germline. V lost 6 bases and J lost 7, with 21 bases in between. This CDR3 has 16 residues. CDR3 sequence: CASSATGNRRVEKLFF. The CDR3 DNA reads as TGTGCCAGCAGCGCTACAGGGAACCGTCGGGTTGAAAAACTGTTTTTT.

The chain employs TRBV20-1 and TRBJ1-6, with D perhaps TRBD1 (5 bases). This CDR3 region has 14 residues. The ends were cut back, 2 bases at V and 10 bases at J, with 15 bases in the middle. Germline loops: CDR1 DFQATT, CDR2 SNEGSKA (reference sequence). The CDR3 sequence: CSARSPRDRSPLHF. The CDR3 DNA reads as TGCAGTGCTAGATCTCCCCGGGACCGGTCACCCCTCCACTTT.

The J gene is TRBJ1-1, the V gene TRBV7-6, with D possibly matching TRBD1 (6 bases). The germline CDR1 and CDR2 sequences are SGHVS and FNYEAQ. CDR3 length equals 14 residues. V was pared by 5 bases and J by 7 bases, with 17 bases between. This CDR3 is CASSLDRSWGEAFF. Written as DNA, the CDR3 is TGTGCCAGCAGCCTCGACAGGAGCTGGGGTGAAGCTTTCTTT.

The chain is built from TRBV19 and TRBJ2-7, with 7 positions matching TRBD1. The V and J ends lost 4 bases and 3 bases, in that order; junction bases with no gene match: 12. Germline CDR1 LNHDA, CDR2 SQIVND (reference sequence). This CDR3 region has 16 residues. Here the CDR3 reads CASSTQRQGRIYEQYF. CDR3 sequence (DNA): TGTGCCAGTAGTACCCAGCGACAGGGTAGAATCTACGAGCAGTACTTC.

V is TRBV6-2 or TRBV6-3 and J is TRBJ2-7; TRBD2 might be the D (5 bases). The CDR3 spans 15 residues. The V gene's germline CDR1 is MNHEY and CDR2 SVGEGT. Trimming took off 0 bases at V and 1 base at J, with 10 bases between the two ends. CDR3 sequence: CASSYSRTSSYEQYF. CDR3 DNA: TGTGCCAGCAGTTACTCGAGAACTAGTTCCTACGAGCAGTACTTC.

The chain carries TRBV7-9 and TRBJ2-7; no clear D. V was trimmed by 3 bases and J by 6 bases, leaving 6 bases between them. The CDR3 is made up of 11 amino acids. Germline V gene lookup returns CDR1 SEHNR and CDR2 FQNEAQ (reference sequence). The CDR3, as DNA: TGTGCCAGCAGCTTCCGAGCCGAGCAGTACTTC. Residues: CASSFRAEQYF.

J is TRBJ1-6 and V is TRBV6-6, with 8 nucleotides matching TRBD1. J was trimmed by 9 bases and V by 1 base; bases with no gene match: 5. This CDR3 contains 15 residues. Germline V CDR1 and CDR2: MNHNY, SVGAGI (reference sequence). The CDR3 is CASSYYDRGSSPLHF. The CDR3 DNA is TGTGCCAGCAGTTACTATGACAGGGGTAGTTCACCCCTCCACTTT.

This chain links TRBV12-3 or TRBV12-4 with TRBJ2-1; D is perhaps TRBD1 (6 bases). The germline V and J ends were trimmed by 6 bases and 3 bases, with 15 bases remaining between them. The CDR3 runs to 15 residues. CDR3 nucleotide sequence: TGTGCCAGCAGCCACGGGACATTTGACTACAATGAGCAGTTCTTC. The encoded protein is CASSHGTFDYNEQFF.

This clonotype was counted only a few times. V is TRBV24-1 and J is TRBJ2-1, with 11 bases aligning to TRBD2. V gave up 0 bases and J gave up 8 bases; unmatched junction bases: 11. The CDR3 is made up of 18 amino acids. Per the germline V gene, CDR1 is KGHDR and CDR2 is SFDVKD. The CDR3 loop is CATSDLQGSSGGRDEQFF. The CDR3 DNA reads as TGTGCCACCAGTGATTTGCAAGGTTCTAGCGGGGGGAGGGATGAGCAGTTCTTC.

The chain links TRBV7-4 to TRBJ2-7, with a tentative D call TRBD2 (5 bases). With 8 bases removed from V and 5 bases from J, the gap between germline ends came to 22 bases. Per the germline V gene, CDR1 is SGHVT and CDR2 is SQSDAQ. The CDR3 is 15 amino acids. For the CDR3, the DNA is TGTGCCAGCTTTGGAGGACCGAGCTCCTACCACGAGCAGTACTTC. Its protein product is CASFGGPSSYHEQYF.

This sequence joins TRBV27 and TRBJ2-7, with D perhaps TRBD1 or TRBD2 (6 bases each). Trimming pared 5 bases from V and 4 bases from J, leaving 18 bases between. The length of the CDR3 is 15 residues. Germline-derived CDR1 and CDR2 are MNHEY and SMNVEV (reference sequence). For the CDR3, the DNA is TGTGCCAGCAGTCTTATAGGAGGGGGAGGTTACGAGCAGTACTTC. Residues: CASSLIGGGGYEQYF.

Regarding this clonotype: This could be a read error, since a much larger clone is one nucleotide away. The chain joins TRBV10-3 to TRBJ2-7, with 9 bases aligning to TRBD1. The CDR3 is 15 residues long. With 0 bases clipped from V and 5 bases from J, the junction kept 5 bases outside the gene matches. CDR1 and CDR2 (germline): ENHRY, SYGVKD. CDR3 coding DNA: TGTGCCATCAGTGAGTCAGGGACAGGGCTTGACGAGCAGTACTTC. Translated: CAISESGTGLDEQYF.

V usage is TRBV24-1 and J usage is TRBJ1-5; 7 bases align to TRBD1. From germline, CDR1 is KGHDR and CDR2 SFDVKD. The CDR3 loop spans 15 amino acids. The J segment lost 0 bases and the V segment lost 7 bases, leaving 5 bases of the junction unmatched. The CDR3 is CATSMDRYSNQPQHF. The DNA for the CDR3 is TGTGCCACCAGCATGGACAGGTATAGCAATCAGCCCCAGCATTTT.

V usage is TRBV24-1 and J usage is TRBJ2-7; D gene ambiguous. CDR3 size: 14 residues. V lost 3 bases, J lost 6 bases, and 14 bases lay in between. The germline gives CDR1 KGHDR, CDR2 SFDVKD. CDR3 nucleotide sequence: TGTGCCACCAGTGATCCTTACGACGGGCGCGAGCAGTACTTC. Protein product: CATSDPYDGREQYF.

This clonotype was picked up a small number of times. The V gene is TRBV24-1, the J gene TRBJ2-2; 9 nucleotides align to TRBD1. With V trimmed by 3 bases and J by 6 bases, 7 bases remained unmatched. Germline V gives CDR1 KGHDR, CDR2 SFDVKD. The CDR3 totals 16 residues. For the CDR3, the DNA is TGTGCCACCAGTGATGGCTACCGGGACAGGGCCGGGGAGCTGTTTTTT. It specifies CATSDGYRDRAGELFF.

V usage is TRBV24-1 and J usage is TRBJ2-3; D gene ambiguous. Trimming took 5 bases from V and 0 from J, leaving 14 bases between them. Germline V gene data show CDR1 as KGHDR and CDR2 as SFDVKD. The CDR3 extends over 16 amino acids. CDR3 sequence (DNA): TGTGCCACCAGTGCTCTGCCCTATACTAGCACAGATACGCAGTATTTT. Its translation: CATSALPYTSTDTQYF.

CDR3 in DNA: TGCAGTGCTATGTGGGATGTCACCGGGGAGCTGTTTTTT. Residues: CSAMWDVTGELFF. The gene calls are TRBV20-1 and TRBJ2-2; no reliable D call. This CDR3 has 13 residues. Per germline, CDR1 DFQATT and CDR2 SNEGSKA (reference sequence). The germline V and J ends were trimmed by 4 bases and 4 bases, with 10 bases remaining between them.

Many counts were recorded for this clonotype. This chain joins TRBV9 and TRBJ1-1; D is unresolved. The germline V gene has CDR1 SGDLS and CDR2 YYNGEE. The CDR3 contains 12 residues. V lost 3 bases, J lost 1 base, and 4 bases lay in between. CDR3: CASSGWNTEAFF. In nucleotides, the CDR3 is TGTGCCAGCAGCGGGTGGAACACTGAAGCTTTCTTT.

This clonotype has just one count. The V call is TRBV7-8, the J call TRBJ1-2; D possibly corresponds to TRBD1 (5 bases). CDR3 length: 14 amino acids. With 2 bases removed from V and 3 bases from J, the gap between germline ends came to 10 bases. Germline V lookup: CDR1 SGHVS, CDR2 FQNEAQ. The CDR3 region has the DNA TGTGCCAGCAGCTTACCCAGGGAGGACTATGGCTACACCTTC. Its translation: CASSLPREDYGYTF.

J is TRBJ1-6 and V is TRBV7-3; maybe TRBD1 (5 bases). This CDR3 has 13 residues. Germline values: CDR1 SGHTA, CDR2 FQGTGA. V was shortened by 0 bases and J by 9 bases, with 6 bases between the two germline ends. The CDR3 is CASSLTGGSPLHF. The DNA of the CDR3 is TGTGCCAGCAGCTTAACGGGGGGTTCACCCCTCCACTTT.

J is TRBJ2-1 and V is TRBV9; 7 bases fit TRBD2. V was clipped by 4 bases and J by 6 bases; unmatched bases: 4. CDR1 SGDLS and CDR2 YYNGEE come from the germline V gene. The CDR3 is 13 amino acids. The DNA for the CDR3 is TGTGCCAGCAGCCCTGGGGAGGGCAATGAGCAGTTCTTC. Translated: CASSPGEGNEQFF.

The chain combines TRBV9 with TRBJ2-1; 8 nucleotides agree with TRBD2. The CDR3 is made up of 14 amino acids. Germline V CDR1 and CDR2: SGDLS, YYNGEE. Unmatched junction bases numbered 2, after V lost 0 bases and J lost 6 bases. DNA for the CDR3: TGTGCCAGCAGCGTAGCGGGGGGGTTCAATGAGCAGTTCTTC. Its protein is CASSVAGGFNEQFF.

This clonotype was observed many times. The J gene is TRBJ1-1, the V gene TRBV29-1; 7 nucleotides align to TRBD1. Germline-derived CDR1 and CDR2 are SQVTM and ANQGSEA. V lost 5 bases and J lost 5; bases outside the gene matches: 20. There are 17 residues in the CDR3. In DNA, the CDR3 is TGCAGCGTTCTCGCCGGGGGGACGACAGGGAGGTCGACTGAAGCTTTCTTT. It yields the protein CSVLAGGTTGRSTEAFF.